This record covers a single T cell receptor (beta chain). Its antigen is undetermined. V was trimmed by 6 bases and J by 7 bases, leaving 12 bases between them. Germline lookup yields CDR1 MDHEN and CDR2 SYDVKM. The length of the CDR3 is 13 residues. In TCRdb, the 5' RACE reads were re-called with MiXCR into one record per CDR3 protein. This table holds roughly 400,000 distinct CDR3 sequences, roughly a sixth found once. The data belong to a study of T cells after yellow fever vaccination. Study-wide points: The booster saw the reappearance of most primary-vaccination clones (more than 95% CD4, roughly 90% CD8). FACS-sorted repertoires could contain abundant clonotypes contaminating from the bulk population.

This material consisted of PBMCs, taken before the yellow fever booster vaccination. This TCR came from a man between 18 and 29 years old who received the YFV17D yellow fever vaccine. The chain recombines TRBV28 with TRBJ2-2; possible D gene TRBD2, 6 bases. Here the CDR3 DNA reads TGTGCCAGCAGGGCGGGGTTGGACGGGGAGCTGTTTTTT. Its translation is CASRAGLDGELFF.